These 17 T cell receptor beta chains share one sample of origin, sequenced in a study of cytomegalovirus exposure and HLA in healthy donors. Primers for the PCR totalled 60 Vbeta and 13 Jbeta. Only in-frame clones appear in the TCRdb table, and some are missing; sequencing was by immunoSEQ multiplex PCR. The sample includes 100,000 to 150,000 clones, roughly 80% of them seen just once. Specimen: PBMCs. These receptors were taken from a woman aged 35 to 49 in good health and CMV-seronegative.

The chain joins TRBV5-1 to TRBJ2-7; 7 bases align to TRBD2. Germline loops: CDR1 SGHRS, CDR2 YFSETQ. With V trimmed by 0 bases and J by 3 bases, 6 bases remained unmatched. The CDR3 is 15 residues long. CDR3 residues: CASSLAAGEVYEQYF. CDR3 DNA: TGCGCCAGCAGCTTGGCGGCGGGGGAGGTCTACGAGCAGTACTTC.

The sample holds a few counts of this clone. The genes are TRBV7-9 and TRBJ1-2; D may be TRBD1 (6 bases). The CDR3 spans 13 residues. Trimming took 4 bases from V and 2 from J, leaving 8 bases between them. The germline V gene encodes CDR1 SEHNR and CDR2 FQNEAQ (reference sequence). This CDR3 is CASSSGQNYGYTF. The CDR3 DNA follows: TGTGCCAGCAGCTCCGGACAGAACTATGGCTACACCTTC.

There are a few counts of this clone. This chain joins TRBV5-1 and TRBJ1-1; D is unclear. CDR3 length equals 14 residues. In germline, CDR1 is SGHRS, CDR2 YFSETQ. Trimming cost V 7 bases and J 6 bases, with 19 bases left between them. The CDR3, as DNA: TGCGCCAGCTCCCTGGCCTCGGGTAGGTCTGAAGCTTTCTTT. Translated: CASSLASGRSEAFF. The full variable domain, in which reference TRBV5-1 and TRBJ1-1 provide the parts outside the CDR3, is KAGVTQTPRYLIKTRGQQVTLSCSPISGHRSVSWYQQTPGQGLQFLFEYFSETQRNKGNFPGRFSGRQFSNSRSEMNVSTLELGDSALYLCASSLASGRSEAFFGQGTRLTVV.

The genes are TRBV28 and TRBJ1-5; no definite D call. The V gene's germline CDR1 is MDHEN and CDR2 SYDVKM. V was cut by 6 bases and J by 2 bases, with 20 bases left in between. This CDR3 has 17 residues. CDR3 in DNA: TGTGCCAGCAGACCACGCAGGTTAACCTGGGGCAATCAGCCCCAGCATTTT. Residues: CASRPRRLTWGNQPQHF.

About this clone itself: A read error may produce the germline difference seen at one junction end. The chain joins TRBV27 to TRBJ2-3; D unclear. The CDR3 contains 14 residues. The germline V gene has CDR1 MNHEY and CDR2 SMNVEV (reference sequence). CDR3 bases: TGTGCCAGCAGTTTATCCCGACCCGAGGATACACAGTATTTT. Translating it yields CASSLSRPEDTQYF.

The chain recombines TRBV12-5 with TRBJ1-1, with no clear D. V lost 1 base and J lost 4, with 7 bases in between. CDR1 is LGHNT, CDR2 FRNRAP, per germline. This CDR3 has 13 amino acids. CDR3 in amino acids: CASGLEEGTEAFF. In DNA form, the CDR3 reads TGTGCTAGTGGTTTGGAAGAGGGCACTGAAGCTTTCTTT. Full variable domain (rest looked up from reference TRBV12-5 and TRBJ1-1): DARVTQTPRHKVTEMGQEVTMRCQPILGHNTVFWYRQTMMQGLELLAYFRNRAPLDDSGMPKDRFSAEMPDATLATLKIQPSEPRDSAVYFCASGLEEGTEAFFGQGTRLTVV.

The chain has TRBV6-4 and TRBJ2-2; perhaps TRBD1 as D (6 bases). Germline CDR1 is MRHNA and CDR2 is SNTAGT. Trimming took 3 bases from V and 7 from J, leaving 12 bases between them. CDR3 length: 14 residues. For the CDR3, the DNA is TGTGCCAGCAGTGAAGTGGGGGCTGGCGGGGAGCTGTTTTTT. Translation: CASSEVGAGGELFF.

This clone was recorded a few times. The chain has TRBV6-1 and TRBJ1-1; 7 nucleotides match TRBD1. CDR1 and CDR2 (germline): MNHNS, SASEGT. With V trimmed by 6 bases and J by 3 bases, 4 bases remained unmatched. CDR3 length equals 13 residues. The CDR3, as DNA: TGTGCCAGCAGAAGACAGGGCCACACTGAAGCTTTCTTT. Its translation: CASRRQGHTEAFF.

This chain connects TRBV7-9 to TRBJ2-7, with D perhaps matching TRBD2 (6 bases). The V gene lost 4 bases and the J gene lost 3 bases, with 13 bases spanning the gap. The CDR3 runs to 14 residues. In germline, CDR1 is SEHNR, CDR2 FQNEAQ (reference sequence). CDR3 sequence reads: CASSSLGGNYEQYF. CDR3 nucleotide sequence: TGTGCCAGCAGCTCCCTGGGCGGGAACTACGAGCAGTACTTC. Full variable domain (outside the CDR3, taken from reference TRBV7-9 and TRBJ2-7): DTGVSQNPRHKITKRGQNVTFRCDPISEHNRLYWYRQTLGQGPEFLTYFQNEAQLEKSRLLSDRFSAERPKGSFSTLEIQRTEQGDSAMYLCASSSLGGNYEQYFGPGTRLTVT.

The V call is TRBV28, the J call TRBJ2-1; tentative D call: TRBD2 (6 bases). The germline V gene encodes CDR1 MDHEN and CDR2 SYDVKM. The V and J ends lost 11 bases and 2 bases respectively, with 13 bases between them. The CDR3 loop spans 13 amino acids. The CDR3 DNA reads TGTGCCTCCCAGCGGGCCCCCTACAATGAGCAGTTCTTC. This translates into CASQRAPYNEQFF.

In this sample, this clone turned up once. The CDR3: CASSYKAGDDTGELFF. The DNA for the CDR3 is TGTGCCAGCAGTTACAAGGCGGGAGATGACACCGGGGAGCTGTTTTTT. V gene TRBV6-5 combines with J gene TRBJ2-2; 7 positions agree with TRBD2. Germline V lookup: CDR1 MNHEY, CDR2 SVGAGI. The V segment lost 2 bases and the J segment 3 bases; nucleotides outside the gene matches: 6. CDR3 length: 16 amino acids.

The V call is TRBV28, the J call TRBJ1-4, with 9 bases matching TRBD1. V trimming: 3 bases; J trimming: 1 base; junction bases outside the gene matches: 6. CDR3 length: 17 amino acids. The germline V gene encodes CDR1 MDHEN and CDR2 SYDVKM. CDR3 in DNA: TGTGCCAGCAGTTTCCGGTTGGGACAGGGAACTAATGAAAAACTGTTTTTT. It encodes CASSFRLGQGTNEKLFF.

CDR3 protein: CASSFGTSGMPKYF. CDR3 in DNA: TGTGCCAGCAGCTTCGGGACTAGCGGGATGCCGAAGTACTTC. This sequence joins TRBV7-2 and TRBJ2-7, with 13 bases fitting TRBD2. The CDR3 is 14 residues long. The junction had 7 bases not matched to a gene; V was cut back by 3 bases and J by 11 bases. The germline CDR1 and CDR2 sequences are SGHTA and FQGNSA.

The rearrangement links TRBV4-1 to TRBJ2-5; 9 nucleotides agree with TRBD1. CDR1 is MGHRA, CDR2 YSYEKL, per germline. This CDR3 has 16 residues. The junction had 8 bases not matched to a gene; V was cut back by 4 bases and J by 2 bases. CDR3 in amino acids: CASSPGTGTQQETQYF. DNA of the CDR3: TGCGCCAGCAGCCCGGGGACAGGGACCCAACAAGAGACCCAGTACTTC.

There are a few counts of this clone. The gene calls are TRBV10-1 and TRBJ2-3; D perhaps matches TRBD2 (7 bases). CDR3 length: 18 amino acids. CDR1 WNHNN and CDR2 SYGVQD come from the germline V gene (reference sequence). V shed 3 bases and J shed 0 bases, with 19 bases lying between them. CDR3: CASSEILGAGASTDTQYF. Here the CDR3 DNA reads TGCGCCAGCAGTGAAATCCTCGGGGCGGGGGCTAGCACAGATACGCAGTATTTT.

V is TRBV6-5 and J is TRBJ1-1; a weak D match, TRBD1 (6 bases). Germline lookup yields CDR1 MNHEY and CDR2 SVGAGI. The CDR3 covers 14 residues. V dropped 1 base and J dropped 9 bases, with 15 bases sitting between them. The DNA for the CDR3 is TGTGCCAGCAGTTACTTTGACAGGAGGACTCAAGCTTTCTTT. Its translation: CASSYFDRRTQAFF.

The gene calls are TRBV19 and TRBJ2-1; TRBD2 matches 7 bases. Per germline, CDR1 LNHDA and CDR2 SQIVND (reference sequence). After removal of 5 bases from V and 4 bases from J, the junction contained 14 bases not matched to a gene. The CDR3 runs to 17 residues. CDR3 in DNA: TGTGCCAGTAGTCGACCGGGCGGCGGGAGCGATTACAATGAGCAGTTCTTC. Protein product: CASSRPGGGSDYNEQFF.